The next 19 T cell receptor beta chains were all read from a single sample in a study of cytomegalovirus exposure and HLA in healthy donors. Sequenced by immunoSEQ multiplex PCR; TCRdb stores in-frame clones only, minus some. In the table there are some 190,000 clones, roughly 82% of which are singletons. Material for sequencing was PBMCs. All receptors derive from a woman younger than 30 in good health and CMV-seronegative.

The chain carries TRBV5-6 and TRBJ1-1; 10 nucleotides agree with TRBD1. Germline trimming cut 2 bases from V and 2 bases from J; bases unmatched to any gene: 6. Germline assignment: CDR1 SGHDT and CDR2 YYEEEE. The CDR3 is 16 amino acids. CDR3 DNA: TGTGCCAGCAGCTTACCGGGACAGGGGTTTAACACTGAAGCTTTCTTT. Amino acid sequence: CASSLPGQGFNTEAFF.

This clone appeared a few times. The genes are TRBV27 and TRBJ1-2; TRBD1 agrees at 7 bases. This CDR3 comprises 13 residues. V lost 3 bases to trimming and J lost 4 bases; unmatched junction nucleotides: 2. Per the germline V gene, CDR1 is MNHEY and CDR2 is SMNVEV (reference sequence). The CDR3 bases are TGTGCCAGCAGTTTCGACAGGGCCTATGGCTACACCTTC. Translation: CASSFDRAYGYTF.

This clone was recorded once. V and J are TRBV4-1 and TRBJ2-5, with 8 bases that match TRBD2. The length of the CDR3 is 16 residues. The J segment lost 5 bases and the V segment lost 0 bases, leaving 8 bases of the junction unmatched. Germline V gene lookup returns CDR1 MGHRA and CDR2 YSYEKL. The CDR3 here is CASSQEIGGGRETQYF. For the CDR3, the DNA is TGCGCCAGCAGCCAAGAGATCGGGGGGGGCCGGGAGACCCAGTACTTC.

The V call is TRBV6-5, the J call TRBJ2-7; TRBD1 is a possible D gene (5 bases). V lost 0 bases and J 7 bases, leaving 7 bases between the germline ends. This CDR3 has 12 amino acids. Germline V gene sequence: CDR1 MNHEY, CDR2 SVGAGI. The DNA for the CDR3 is TGTGCCAGCAGTTACTCGAAGGGGGAGCAGTACTTC. It specifies CASSYSKGEQYF.

In DNA form, the CDR3 reads TGTGCCAGTGGGGTGGGGGGCCAAGAGACCCAGTACTTC. Translation: CASGVGGQETQYF. J is TRBJ2-5 and V is TRBV19, with D perhaps TRBD2 (6 bases). The CDR3 sequence is 13 residues long. The germline V and J ends were trimmed by 8 bases and 1 base, with 11 bases remaining between them. The germline CDR1 and CDR2 sequences are LNHDA and SQIVND (reference sequence).

This CDR3 is CASKDNNYGYTF. DNA of the CDR3: TGTGCCAGCAAAGACAACAACTATGGCTACACCTTC. V gene TRBV25-1 combines with J gene TRBJ1-2; D is uncertain. This CDR3 is built from 12 residues. The V end lost 7 bases, the J end lost 2 bases, and 8 bases lay between the germline ends. From germline, CDR1 is MGHDK and CDR2 SYGVNS.

The chain employs TRBV9 and TRBJ2-1; tentatively, D is TRBD2 (5 bases). Germline V gene data show CDR1 as SGDLS and CDR2 as YYNGEE. V lost 0 bases, J lost 8 bases, and 12 bases lay in between. The CDR3 consists of 14 residues. The CDR3 DNA reads TGTGCCAGCAGCGTAGGTACTAGAAACCATGAGCAGTTCTTC. Its translation is CASSVGTRNHEQFF.

CDR3 protein: CASIGSRAGETQYF. The DNA for the CDR3 is TGTGCCAGCATAGGATCCAGGGCAGGGGAGACCCAGTACTTC. V is TRBV6-6 and J is TRBJ2-5, with D perhaps matching TRBD1 (5 bases). CDR3 length equals 14 residues. CDR1 is MNHNY, CDR2 SVGAGI, per germline (reference sequence). The germline V and J ends were trimmed by 7 bases and 5 bases, with 17 bases remaining between them.

The rearrangement joins TRBV7-9 to TRBJ2-7, with a possible D match to TRBD1 (5 bases). V was pared by 5 bases and J by 2 bases, with 16 bases between. CDR3 length equals 15 residues. Germline CDR1 reads SEHNR; CDR2 reads FQNEAQ (reference sequence). CDR3 bases: TGTGCCAGCAGCCCACACCCAGGGTTGGCCTACGAGCAGTACTTC. Its translation is CASSPHPGLAYEQYF.

The V gene is TRBV30, the J gene TRBJ2-3, with 11 bases aligning to TRBD2. With V trimmed by 0 bases and J by 2 bases, 7 bases remained unmatched. Germline CDR1 is GTSNPN and CDR2 is SVGIG (reference sequence). The CDR3 consists of 17 residues. The CDR3 protein is CAWSVGRTSGYTDTQYF. CDR3 nucleotide sequence: TGTGCCTGGAGTGTAGGAAGGACTAGCGGGTACACAGATACGCAGTATTTT.

The V and J genes are TRBV6-4 and TRBJ1-1; the match to TRBD1 covers 8 bases. Trimming took 1 base from V and 4 from J; bases not matched to a gene: 5. Germline loops: CDR1 MRHNA, CDR2 SNTAGT. This CDR3 region has 15 residues. The CDR3: CASSDFRDRLTEAFF. The CDR3 bases are TGTGCCAGCAGTGACTTCCGGGACAGGCTCACTGAAGCTTTCTTT.

This clone has only one observation. The chain recombines TRBV6-5 with TRBJ1-2; 9 bases are shared with TRBD1. Trimming took 7 bases from V and 6 from J; bases not matched to a gene: 9. CDR3 size: 14 residues. The V gene's germline CDR1 is MNHEY and CDR2 SVGAGI. The CDR3 nucleotides read TGTGCCAGCAAACGAGGACAGGGGATGGATGGCTACACCTTC. Protein sequence: CASKRGQGMDGYTF.

The V gene is TRBV11-2, the J gene TRBJ1-2; 7 bases are shared with TRBD1. CDR1 SGHAT and CDR2 FQNNGV come from the germline V gene. Germline trimming cut 5 bases from V and 6 bases from J; bases unmatched to any gene: 12. The CDR3 is 15 residues long. CDR3 sequence reads: CASSRSTGFENGYTF. CDR3 DNA: TGTGCCAGCAGCCGCTCGACAGGGTTTGAGAATGGCTACACCTTC. The full variable domain, with the rest looked up from reference TRBV11-2 and TRBJ1-2, is EAGVAQSPRYKIIEKRQSVAFWCNPISGHATLYWYQQILGQGPKLLIQFQNNGVVDDSQLPKDRFSAERLKGVDSTLKIQPAKLEDSAVYLCASSRSTGFENGYTFGSGTRLTVV.

This clone was seen only a few times. The rearrangement joins TRBV18 to TRBJ1-2, with D unresolved. Germline CDR1 KGHSH, CDR2 LQKENI. V was pared by 4 bases and J by 2 bases, with 8 bases between. This CDR3 region has 13 residues. The CDR3 loop reads CASSLQENYGYTF. CDR3 in DNA: TGTGCCAGCTCACTCCAGGAAAACTATGGCTACACCTTC.

The chain employs TRBV7-2 and TRBJ2-7; D is perhaps TRBD1 (6 bases). The V end was cut by 5 bases, the J end by 2 bases, with 7 bases between. Germline V gene lookup returns CDR1 SGHTA and CDR2 FQGNSA. The CDR3 runs to 12 residues. CDR3 amino acids: CASSRDTYEQYF. CDR3 bases: TGTGCCAGCAGCCGGGACACCTACGAGCAGTACTTC.

This sequence joins TRBV10-3 and TRBJ1-4, with unresolved D. This CDR3 spans 16 amino acids. Trimming took 0 bases from V and 2 from J, leaving 10 bases between them. Looked up from germline, CDR1 is ENHRY and CDR2 is SYGVKD. The chain's CDR3 is CAISESATPTNEKLFF. CDR3 coding DNA: TGTGCCATCAGTGAGTCGGCGACACCGACTAATGAAAAACTGTTTTTT.

The V call is TRBV29-1, the J call TRBJ1-1; D unclear. The CDR3 covers 12 residues. Germline V gives CDR1 SQVTM, CDR2 ANQGSEA. Trimming stripped 4 bases from V and 4 bases from J, with 10 bases between. The CDR3 region is CSVGARFTEAFF. CDR3 coding DNA: TGCAGCGTTGGAGCAAGATTCACTGAAGCTTTCTTT.

The J gene is TRBJ1-1, the V gene TRBV19; TRBD1 is a possible D gene (5 bases). Germline V gives CDR1 LNHDA, CDR2 SQIVND (reference sequence). The length of the CDR3 is 17 residues. Trimming took 3 bases from V and 5 from J, leaving 22 bases between them. The CDR3 spells CASSILRQPSVGTEAFF. The CDR3 DNA follows: TGTGCCAGTAGTATTCTGCGACAGCCATCCGTCGGGACTGAAGCTTTCTTT. Filled out from reference TRBV19 and TRBJ1-1, the complete variable domain reads DGGITQSPKYLFRKEGQNVTLSCEQNLNHDAMYWYRQDPGQGLRLIYYSQIVNDFQKGDIAEGYSVSREKKESFPLTVTSAQKNPTAFYLCASSILRQPSVGTEAFFGQGTRLTVV.

This clone was seen a single time. The chain couples TRBV9 to TRBJ2-7; TRBD1 aligns across 8 bases. Germline V gives CDR1 SGDLS, CDR2 YYNGEE. This CDR3 spans 17 amino acids. With 3 bases clipped from V and 3 bases from J, the junction kept 14 bases outside the gene matches. Here the CDR3 reads CASSAHSTGTGVYEQYF. In DNA form, the CDR3 reads TGTGCCAGCAGCGCACATTCCACCGGGACAGGAGTCTACGAGCAGTACTTC.